This entry lists 19 T cell receptor beta chains sequenced from one sample in a study of blood T cell repertoires in COVID-19. The data were produced by immunoSEQ multiplex PCR, yet TCRdb's version contains in-frame clones alone and is incomplete. The data contain approximately 81,000 clones, about 91% of them singletons. The specimen sequenced was peripheral blood. These receptors came from a man in his 70s with active or convalescent COVID-19.

This chain links TRBV5-1 with TRBJ2-5; TRBD2 aligns across 9 bases. Trimming cost V 0 bases and J 5 bases; bases outside gene matches: 14. From germline, CDR1 is SGHRS and CDR2 YFSETQ. The CDR3 has 18 residues. The CDR3 is CASSLALLASGTGETQYF. The DNA for the CDR3 is TGCGCCAGCAGCTTGGCCCTACTAGCTAGCGGGACGGGGGAGACCCAGTACTTC.

The chain uses TRBV7-6 and TRBJ2-1, with D possibly being TRBD2 (5 bases). Germline CDR1 reads SGHVS; CDR2 reads FNYEAQ. Trimming shortened V by 2 bases and J by 3 bases, and 17 bases separated the two germline ends. This CDR3 has 17 amino acids. This CDR3 reads CASSLFGRTPYYNEQFF. CDR3 coding DNA: TGTGCCAGCAGCTTATTCGGGCGGACTCCTTACTACAATGAGCAGTTCTTC.

This chain uses TRBV19 with TRBJ2-5, with TRBD2 identical over 9 bases. V lost 3 bases to trimming and J lost 2 bases; unmatched junction nucleotides: 7. There are 16 residues in the CDR3. Germline values: CDR1 LNHDA, CDR2 SQIVND (reference sequence). The CDR3 sequence: CASSISRSGGQETQYF. In DNA form, the CDR3 reads TGTGCCAGTAGTATTAGTAGGAGCGGGGGGCAAGAGACCCAGTACTTC.

The chain joins TRBV9 to TRBJ2-3, with D possibly matching TRBD2 (6 bases). The CDR3 totals 14 residues. The ends were cut back, 4 bases at V and 0 bases at J, with 9 bases in the middle. CDR1 and CDR2 from the germline V gene are SGDLS and YYNGEE. The CDR3, as DNA: TGTGCCAGCAGCAGGGACTCAAGCACAGATACGCAGTATTTT. Translating gives CASSRDSSTDTQYF.

The chain carries TRBV12-3 or TRBV12-4 and TRBJ2-1; TRBD2 is a possible D gene (6 bases). The CDR3 runs to 13 residues. V lost 7 bases, J lost 12 bases, and 19 bases lay in between. The CDR3 nucleotides read TGTGCCAGCACCCCGGGACTCGTAAAAGGGCAGTTCTTC. It specifies CASTPGLVKGQFF.

This clone has only one observation. Other DNA sequences in this specimen translate into the identical CDR3. This sequence joins TRBV7-8 and TRBJ2-7; 9 bases are a match to TRBD2. The CDR3 has 17 amino acids. Trimming at V came to 4 bases and at J to 0 bases, leaving 10 bases not matched to a gene. CDR1 is SGHVS, CDR2 FQNEAQ, per germline. CDR3 nucleotide sequence: TGTGCCAGCAGCTGGATTGTGGCGGGGGGGCGCTCCTACGAGCAGTACTTC. It codes for CASSWIVAGGRSYEQYF.

The V and J genes are TRBV7-2 and TRBJ2-7; TRBD1 matches 8 bases. V lost 4 bases to trimming and J lost 0 bases; unmatched junction nucleotides: 5. From germline, CDR1 is SGHTA and CDR2 FQGNSA. The CDR3 loop spans 15 amino acids. CDR3 sequence reads: CASSSTGGYSYEQYF. In nucleotides, the CDR3 is TGTGCCAGCAGCTCTACAGGGGGTTACTCCTACGAGCAGTACTTC. Combining the CDR3 with reference TRBV7-2 and TRBJ2-7 gives the whole variable domain GAGVSQSPSNKVTEKGKDVELRCDPISGHTALYWYRQSLGQGLEFLIYFQGNSAPDKSGLPSDRFSAERTGGSVSTLTIQRTQQEDSAVYLCASSSTGGYSYEQYFGPGTRLTVT.

CDR3 region: CATSMGGTATGELFF. In nucleotides, the CDR3 is TGTGCCACCAGCATGGGGGGGACCGCCACCGGGGAGCTGTTTTTT. The chain has TRBV15 and TRBJ2-2; 7 nucleotides line up with TRBD2. Trimming removed 4 bases from V and 4 bases from J; junction bases left unmatched: 6. Germline-derived CDR1 and CDR2 are LNHNV and YYDKDF (reference sequence). The CDR3 is 15 amino acids.

This sequence joins TRBV10-3 and TRBJ2-3; 12 nucleotides match TRBD1. The V gene's germline CDR1 is ENHRY and CDR2 SYGVKD. Trimming at V came to 5 bases and at J to 7 bases, leaving 10 bases not matched to a gene. The CDR3 spans 16 residues. CDR3 DNA: TGTGCCATCAGTCCTCGTCCGGGACAGGGGGCTAATACGCAGTATTTT. Its protein product is CAISPRPGQGANTQYF.

This sequence joins TRBV28 and TRBJ1-4, with 8 bases lining up with TRBD1. The CDR3 length is 13 residues. Unmatched junction bases numbered 8, after V lost 7 bases and J lost 10 bases. Germline V CDR1 and CDR2: MDHEN, SYDVKM. Here the CDR3 reads CASTLDRGLKLFF. The DNA for the CDR3 is TGTGCCAGCACCCTTGACAGGGGTTTAAAACTGTTTTTT.

J is TRBJ1-4 and V is TRBV4-1; 8 bases are a match to TRBD1. The CDR3 spans 15 residues. V trimming: 1 base; J trimming: 8 bases; junction bases outside the gene matches: 6. Germline V gene sequence: CDR1 MGHRA, CDR2 YSYEKL. CDR3 in amino acids: CASSQATGVVEKLFF. In nucleotides, the CDR3 is TGCGCCAGCAGCCAAGCGACAGGGGTGGTGGAAAAACTGTTTTTT.

This sequence joins TRBV7-2 and TRBJ2-1; TRBD1 is a possible D gene (5 bases). The germline CDR1 and CDR2 sequences are SGHTA and FQGNSA. V shed 6 bases and J shed 0 bases, with 12 bases lying between them. This CDR3 has 15 residues. The CDR3 DNA reads TGTGCCAGCAGGGGGCAGGGAAGCTCCTACAATGAGCAGTTCTTC. It encodes CASRGQGSSYNEQFF.

V usage is TRBV5-8 and J usage is TRBJ1-3; D is unresolved. The V gene lost 0 bases and the J gene lost 0 bases, with 7 bases spanning the gap. The CDR3 spans 15 residues. Looked up from germline, CDR1 is SGHTS and CDR2 is YDEGEE. The CDR3, as DNA: TGTGCCAGCAGCTTGGACCTTAGCTCTGGAAACACCATATATTTT. It codes for CASSLDLSSGNTIYF.

The chain has TRBV5-4 and TRBJ1-1; 7 bases are shared with TRBD1. Looked up from germline, CDR1 is SGHNT and CDR2 is YYREEE (reference sequence). This CDR3 is built from 15 residues. J lost 0 bases, V lost 4 bases, and 6 bases had no gene match. CDR3 in amino acids: CASSKQGPLNTEAFF. The DNA for the CDR3 is TGTGCCAGCAGCAAACAGGGGCCTTTGAACACTGAAGCTTTCTTT.

The J gene is TRBJ2-2, the V gene TRBV7-2; D is ambiguous. Germline V gives CDR1 SGHTA, CDR2 FQGNSA. V was cut by 1 base and J by 1 base, with 7 bases left in between. The CDR3 contains 15 residues. CDR3 nucleotides: TGTGCCAGCAGCTTAGGGGCCCAGAACACCGGGGAGCTGTTTTTT. It codes for CASSLGAQNTGELFF.

The chain combines TRBV2 with TRBJ1-3, with 8 bases identical to TRBD1. J lost 3 bases, V lost 3 bases, and 1 base had no gene match. CDR1 SNHLY and CDR2 FYNNEI come from the germline V gene. CDR3 length equals 14 residues. The CDR3: CASSEDRVGNTIYF. DNA of the CDR3: TGTGCCAGCAGTGAGGACAGGGTTGGAAACACCATATATTTT.

This chain uses TRBV10-3 with TRBJ1-6, with TRBD1 as a possible D gene (5 bases). CDR3 size: 15 residues. V was cut by 5 bases and J by 7 bases, with 15 bases left in between. Germline assignment: CDR1 ENHRY and CDR2 SYGVKD. The CDR3 loop reads CAISPRGEGNSPLHF. The CDR3 region has the DNA TGTGCCATCAGTCCCCGGGGGGAAGGCAATTCACCCCTCCACTTT.

This clone was seen a single time. The gene calls are TRBV5-4 and TRBJ1-1; D may be TRBD1 (5 bases). Trimming removed 5 bases from V and 3 bases from J, with 11 bases in between. This CDR3 has 13 amino acids. CDR1 and CDR2 (germline): SGHNT, YYREEE (reference sequence). The CDR3 is CASSPDRHTEAFF. The CDR3 DNA is TGTGCCAGCAGTCCCGACAGACACACTGAAGCTTTCTTT.

In DNA, the CDR3 is TGTGCCAGCAGTTACTCGAGAAGTCAGCCCCAGCATTTT. Its translation: CASSYSRSQPQHF. The rearrangement links TRBV6-5 to TRBJ1-5; D uncertain. Germline CDR1 is MNHEY and CDR2 is SVGAGI. This CDR3 contains 13 residues. Trimming pared 0 bases from V and 6 bases from J, leaving 6 bases between.